This record looks at one TCR beta chain sequence and its context. The target of this receptor is not known. Base qualities are not at hand, and no much larger clone is one base apart. The data were obtained in a study of T cell responses to AZD1222 COVID-19 vaccine (dated by TCRdb to about 2021). Looking at the study overall: AZD1222 recipients whose second dose came at about 4 weeks and those whose second dose came at about 12 weeks were combined into one group, since spike-specific TCR depth and breadth did not differ between the two schedules. TCR sequencing covered roughly 230 trial participants: 200 to 220 given two doses of AZD1222 and around 25 given two doses of MenACWY control vaccine. Trial participants were enrolled into age subgroups of 18-55, 56-69 and 70-plus years, which contained approximately 150, 28 and 58 TCR-sequenced participants, respectively. Broad study findings and their caveats: Reportedly, close to half of the unique spike-specific TCRs recognized epitopes lying outside the regions that are mutated in the B.1.351 and B.1.1.7 variants. Most participants were white British and females outnumbered males, and the authors suggested that clonal diversity may have been underestimated. Because no day 14 peak-response samples were available, repertoires were characterized only after the peak T cell response. Vaccine-associated CD4 TCRs spanned the whole spike protein, with dominant responses in regions 160-218 and 743-854. Conclusions about previously exposed vaccinees are limited, since just 5 to 7 AZD1222 recipients were seropositive for SARS-CoV-2 at baseline. After two AZD1222 doses, spike-specific TCR breadth and depth were significantly higher than at day 0 and than in MenACWY recipients. In the small 56-69-year group, the increase in depth fell short of significance, most likely because of low power.

Interpreted using the paper, the time point label stands for: baseline before first vaccination. Samples from vaccinated people were obtained from the UK trials COV001 and COV002, which included a single-blind randomized controlled phase 2/3 trial of AZD1222 (ChAdOx1 nCoV-19) in healthy adults. For TCRbeta chain sequencing, PBMC samples were collected from trial participants at day 0 and at day 28 after the second dose. Trimming costs V 3 bases and J 2 bases, and their ends lie 8 bases apart. The CDR3 contains 13 residues, cysteine and phenylalanine counted. Left in the record is the CDR3 DNA by itself, 39 bases read in frame from the first base. The germline V gene (reference sequence) specifies LNHDA as CDR1 and SQIVND as CDR2. The CDR3 regions of human TCRbeta chains were analyzed by immunosequencing. The paper's processing steps were these. Repertoire TCRs were checked for matches against a reference library of SARS-CoV-2-specific TCRs that had been generated using the MIRA antigen-specificity platform. Breadth meant the fraction of unique TCRs that were SARS-CoV-2-associated, whereas depth meant the fraction of total T cells that were SARS-CoV-2-associated. Using the MIRA data, each spike-specific TCR was assigned both to the spike region to which the TCR was reactive and to a CD4 or CD8 class. Log10-transformed breadth and depth values were compared by one-way ANOVA with Sidak's multiple comparisons tests. The table comes from immuneACCESS by way of TCRdb, which keeps in-frame sequences with V and J called. Part of the clones is missing from these tables; in studies checked, under half for an unresolved V gene and the rest for unknown reasons. That table gives V, J and clone size, and the DNA gave D and trimming. A total of about 120,000 clones appear in this sample, 80% to 90% of them only once. The leading ten clones occupy approximately 8.5% of the sample.

The sample in question was peripheral blood, obtained on day 0 of AZD1222 vaccination. This TCR was sampled from an adult in good health. The chain was built from TRBV19 and TRBJ2-7; the best D guess is TRBD1, with 6 bases matching. The CDR3: CASSIGTPYEQYF. The DNA sequence is given as TGTGCCAGTAGTATCGGGACACCCTACGAGCAGTACTTC.